This T cell receptor beta chain is drawn from a study of OX40 agonist ivuxolimab in advanced cancers. As for the study in general: Patients in dose escalation had liver, melanoma, kidney or head and neck cancers. General study points: Several nonresponders also turned out to have low normalized T-cell clonal expansion. Both CD4+ and CD8+ T cell populations in blood had undergone clonal expansion by week 6 at 0.1 to 3.0 mg/kg. The 0.1-3.0 mg/kg partial responders had among the lowest clonal expansion.

Points on this clone: The antigen remains unidentified.

This CDR3 is built from 13 residues. Sequenced by immunoSEQ multiplex PCR; TCRdb stores in-frame clones only, minus some. The sample records about 24,000 clones, 65% to 85% being singletons. V usage is TRBV21-1 and J usage is TRBJ2-4; the table's TRBD1 call for D was not verified on the DNA. TRBV21-1 is a recognized pseudogene. The source is an adult with an advanced solid tumor such as melanoma, head and neck, liver or kidney cancer. The starting material was CD4+ or CD8+ T cells sorted from blood, obtained in a trial of the OX40 agonist ivuxolimab. The CDR3 DNA follows: TGTGCCAGCAGCTCAGGCCCGGATTCTTCCCGGTACTTC. Its translation is CASSSGPDSSRYF.